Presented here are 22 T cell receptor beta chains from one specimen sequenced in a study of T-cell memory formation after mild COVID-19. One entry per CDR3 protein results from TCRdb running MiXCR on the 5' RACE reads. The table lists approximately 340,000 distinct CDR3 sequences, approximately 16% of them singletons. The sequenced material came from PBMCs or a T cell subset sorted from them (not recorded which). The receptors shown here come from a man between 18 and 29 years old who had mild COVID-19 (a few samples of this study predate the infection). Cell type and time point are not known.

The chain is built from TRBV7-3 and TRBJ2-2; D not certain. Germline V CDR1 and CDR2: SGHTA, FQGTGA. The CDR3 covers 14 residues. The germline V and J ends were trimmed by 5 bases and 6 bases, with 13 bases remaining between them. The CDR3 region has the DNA TGTGCCAGCAGCCTATACAGTGGTCCCGGGGAGCTGTTTTTT. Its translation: CASSLYSGPGELFF.

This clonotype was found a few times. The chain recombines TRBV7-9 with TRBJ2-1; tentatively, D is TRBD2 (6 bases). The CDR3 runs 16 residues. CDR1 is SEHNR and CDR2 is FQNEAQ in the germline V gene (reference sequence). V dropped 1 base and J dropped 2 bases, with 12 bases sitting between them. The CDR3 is CASSLGVGGPYNEQFF. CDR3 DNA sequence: TGTGCCAGCAGCTTAGGGGTCGGGGGTCCCTACAATGAGCAGTTCTTC.

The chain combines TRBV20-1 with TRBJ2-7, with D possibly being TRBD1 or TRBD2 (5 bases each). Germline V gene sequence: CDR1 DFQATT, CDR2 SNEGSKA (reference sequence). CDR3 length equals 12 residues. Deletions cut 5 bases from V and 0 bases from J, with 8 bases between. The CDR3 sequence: CSAGTISYEQYV. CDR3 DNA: TGCAGTGCTGGGACCATCTCCTACGAGCAGTACGTC.

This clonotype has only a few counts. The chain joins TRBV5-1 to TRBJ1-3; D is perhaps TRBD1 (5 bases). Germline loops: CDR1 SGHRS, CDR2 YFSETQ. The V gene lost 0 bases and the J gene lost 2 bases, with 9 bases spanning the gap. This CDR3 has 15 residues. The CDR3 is CASSLAPGTGNTIYF. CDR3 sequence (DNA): TGCGCCAGCAGCTTGGCCCCAGGGACTGGAAACACCATATATTTT.

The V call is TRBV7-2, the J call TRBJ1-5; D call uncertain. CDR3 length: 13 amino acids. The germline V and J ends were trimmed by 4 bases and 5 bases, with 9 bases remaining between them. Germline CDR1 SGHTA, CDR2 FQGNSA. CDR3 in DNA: TGTGCCAGCAGCTCGCTAGGGCATCAGCCCCAGCATTTT. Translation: CASSSLGHQPQHF.

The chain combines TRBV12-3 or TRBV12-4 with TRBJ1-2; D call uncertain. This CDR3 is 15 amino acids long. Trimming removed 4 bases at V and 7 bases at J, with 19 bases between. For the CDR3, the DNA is TGTGCCAGCAGTTCGATTTTTCTCTCCTCGCGTGGCTACACCTTC. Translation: CASSSIFLSSRGYTF.

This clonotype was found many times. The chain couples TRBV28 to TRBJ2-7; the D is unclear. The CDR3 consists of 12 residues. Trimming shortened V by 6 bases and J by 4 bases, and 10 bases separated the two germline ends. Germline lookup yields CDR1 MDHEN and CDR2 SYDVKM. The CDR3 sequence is CASSPPYYEQYV. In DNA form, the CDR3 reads TGTGCCAGCAGCCCACCTTATTACGAGCAGTACGTC.

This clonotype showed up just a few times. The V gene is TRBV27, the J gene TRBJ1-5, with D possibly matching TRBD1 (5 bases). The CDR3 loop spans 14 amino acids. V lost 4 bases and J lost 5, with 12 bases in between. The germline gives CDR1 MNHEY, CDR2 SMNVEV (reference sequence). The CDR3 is CASSSQGSDQPQHF. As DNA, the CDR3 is TGTGCCAGCAGTTCGCAGGGCTCGGATCAGCCCCAGCATTTT.

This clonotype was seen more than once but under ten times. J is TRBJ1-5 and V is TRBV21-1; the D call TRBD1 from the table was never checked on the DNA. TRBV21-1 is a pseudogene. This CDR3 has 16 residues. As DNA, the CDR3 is TGTGCCAGCACCAAATGGTGGGGGGAGAGCAATCAGCCCCAGCATTTT. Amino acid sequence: CASTKWWGESNQPQHF.

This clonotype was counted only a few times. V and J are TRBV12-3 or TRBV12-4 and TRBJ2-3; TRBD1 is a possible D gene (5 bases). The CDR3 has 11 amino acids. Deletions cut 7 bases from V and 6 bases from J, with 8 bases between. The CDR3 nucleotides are TGTGCCAGCAAAGGGGCGGATACGCAGTATTTT. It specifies CASKGADTQYF.

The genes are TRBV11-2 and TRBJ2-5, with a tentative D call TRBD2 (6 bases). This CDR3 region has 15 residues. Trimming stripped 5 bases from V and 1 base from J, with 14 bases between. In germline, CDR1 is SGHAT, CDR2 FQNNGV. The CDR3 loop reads CASSPPAGGQETQYF. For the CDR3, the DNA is TGTGCCAGCAGCCCCCCCGCCGGGGGCCAAGAGACCCAGTACTTC.

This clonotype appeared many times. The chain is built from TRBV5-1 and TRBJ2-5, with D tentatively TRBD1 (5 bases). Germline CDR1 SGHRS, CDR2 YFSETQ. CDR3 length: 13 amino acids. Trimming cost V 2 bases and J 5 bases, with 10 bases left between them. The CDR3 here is CASSLGRAETQYF. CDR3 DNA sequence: TGCGCCAGCAGCTTAGGCAGGGCGGAGACCCAGTACTTC.

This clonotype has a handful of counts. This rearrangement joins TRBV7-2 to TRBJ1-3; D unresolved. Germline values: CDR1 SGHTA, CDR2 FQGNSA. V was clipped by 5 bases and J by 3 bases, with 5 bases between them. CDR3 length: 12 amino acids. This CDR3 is CASSRLGNTIYF. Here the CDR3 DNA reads TGTGCCAGCAGCCGCCTTGGAAACACCATATATTTT.

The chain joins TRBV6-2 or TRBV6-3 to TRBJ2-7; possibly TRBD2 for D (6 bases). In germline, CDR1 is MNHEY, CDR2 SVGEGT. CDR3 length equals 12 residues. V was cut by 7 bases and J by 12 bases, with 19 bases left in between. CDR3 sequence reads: CASTYRGTESYF. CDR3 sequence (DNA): TGTGCCAGCACCTACAGAGGGACTGAGTCGTACTTC.

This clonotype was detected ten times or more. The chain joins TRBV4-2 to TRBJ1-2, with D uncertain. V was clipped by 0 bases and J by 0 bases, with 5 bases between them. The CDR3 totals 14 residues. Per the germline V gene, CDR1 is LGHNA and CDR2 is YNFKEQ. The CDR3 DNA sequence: TGTGCCAGCAGCCAAGAAGGGTCTAACTATGGCTACACCTTC. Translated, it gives CASSQEGSNYGYTF.

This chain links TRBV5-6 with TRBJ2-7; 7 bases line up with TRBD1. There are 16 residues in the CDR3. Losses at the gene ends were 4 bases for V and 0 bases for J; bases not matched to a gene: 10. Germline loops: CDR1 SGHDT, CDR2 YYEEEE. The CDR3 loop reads CASSTVQGVSSYEQYF. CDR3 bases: TGTGCCAGCAGCACGGTCCAGGGGGTAAGCTCCTACGAGCAGTACTTC.

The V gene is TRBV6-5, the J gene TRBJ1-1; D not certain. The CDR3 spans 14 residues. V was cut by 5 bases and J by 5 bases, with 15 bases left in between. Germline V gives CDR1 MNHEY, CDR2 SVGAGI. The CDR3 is CASSNPDLDTEAFF. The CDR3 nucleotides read TGTGCCAGCAGTAATCCCGACCTGGATACTGAAGCTTTCTTT.

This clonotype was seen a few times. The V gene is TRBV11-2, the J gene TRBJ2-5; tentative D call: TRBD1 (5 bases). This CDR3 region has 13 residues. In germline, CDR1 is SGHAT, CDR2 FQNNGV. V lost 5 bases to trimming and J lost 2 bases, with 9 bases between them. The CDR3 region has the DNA TGTGCCAGCAGCGCAGGGAATCAAGAGACCCAGTACTTC. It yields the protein CASSAGNQETQYF.

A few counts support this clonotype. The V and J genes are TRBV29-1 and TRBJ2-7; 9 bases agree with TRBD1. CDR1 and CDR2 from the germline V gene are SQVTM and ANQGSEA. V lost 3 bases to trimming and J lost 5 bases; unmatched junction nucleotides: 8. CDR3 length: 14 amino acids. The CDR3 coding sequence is TGCAGCGTTGACGGGGGACAGGGTGTCCACGAGCAGTACTTC. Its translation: CSVDGGQGVHEQYF.

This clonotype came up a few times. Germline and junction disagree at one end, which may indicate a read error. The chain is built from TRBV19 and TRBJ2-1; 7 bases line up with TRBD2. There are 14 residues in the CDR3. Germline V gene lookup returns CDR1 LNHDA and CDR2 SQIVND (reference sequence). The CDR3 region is CASLSGASDNEQFF. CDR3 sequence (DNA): TGTGCCAGCCTCAGCGGGGCCTCCGACAATGAGCAGTTCTTC.

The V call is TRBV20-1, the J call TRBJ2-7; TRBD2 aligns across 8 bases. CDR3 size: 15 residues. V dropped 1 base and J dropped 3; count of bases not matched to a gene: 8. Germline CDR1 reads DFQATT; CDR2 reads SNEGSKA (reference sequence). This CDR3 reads CSARGLLADLYEQYF. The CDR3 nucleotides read TGCAGTGCTAGAGGCCTACTAGCGGACCTCTACGAGCAGTACTTC.

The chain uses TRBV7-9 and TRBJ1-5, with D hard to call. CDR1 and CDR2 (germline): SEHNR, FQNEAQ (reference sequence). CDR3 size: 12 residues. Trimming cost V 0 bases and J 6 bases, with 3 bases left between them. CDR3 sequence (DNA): TGTGCCAGCAGCTTAGCGAGTCAGCCCCAGCATTTT. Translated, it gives CASSLASQPQHF.